The rows below give T cell receptor beta chains drawn from one sample of a study of CD8 T cells in ankylosing spondylitis. TCRdb analysed the 5' RACE reads with MiXCR anew, one entry per CDR3 protein. Altogether some 330,000 distinct CDR3 sequences are present, around 8% being singletons, with the ten largest covering approximately 14%. Sequencing input: blood, either unsorted or a sorted T cell fraction (not recorded which). These receptors originate from a male donor with ankylosing spondylitis. CDR3s include the opening cysteine and the closing phenylalanine or tryptophan. A D gene is named only where the DNA matches it firmly. Some rows mark clone size as missing; the rest say once, few, many or name a class of expanded clone.

J gene: TRBJ2-7; D gene: TRBD1; clone size: many; V gene: TRBV10-1; CDR3 length: 13; CDR3 DNA: TGCGCCAGCTCCCGGGACAGGCTGTACGAGCAGTACTTC; CDR3 protein: CASSRDRLYEQYF
J gene: TRBJ2-7; D gene: -; clone size: few; V gene: TRBV7-2; CDR3 length: 15; CDR3 DNA: TGTGCCAGCAGCAGAAGCGGAGGGAACGGTTACGAGCAGTACTTC; CDR3 protein: CASSRSGGNGYEQYF
J gene: TRBJ1-6; D gene: TRBD1; clone size: -; V gene: TRBV14; CDR3 length: 15; CDR3 DNA: TGTGCCAGCAGCTTACCAGGGGGCTTTAATTCACCCCTCCACTTT; CDR3 protein: CASSLPGGFNSPLHF
J gene: TRBJ2-1; D gene: TRBD2; clone size: many; V gene: TRBV3-1; CDR3 length: 14; CDR3 DNA: TGTGCCAGCAGCCAGAGTAGCGGGAGAAATGAGCAGTTCTTC; CDR3 protein: CASSQSSGRNEQFF
J gene: TRBJ1-2; D gene: -; clone size: -; V gene: TRBV28; CDR3 length: 15; CDR3 DNA: TGTGCCAGCAGTTTCCCCGGGACGGTTCTTGTTGGCTACACCTTC; CDR3 protein: CASSFPGTVLVGYTF
J gene: TRBJ2-7; D gene: TRBD2; clone size: few; V gene: TRBV3-1; CDR3 length: 15; CDR3 DNA: TGTGCCAGCAGCCAAGTTGCGGGAGGGACCTACGAGCAGTACTTC; CDR3 protein: CASSQVAGGTYEQYF
J gene: TRBJ1-4; D gene: -; clone size: many; V gene: TRBV11-1; CDR3 length: 16; CDR3 DNA: TGTGCCAGCAGCTTAACCTCCGGGACGGGTAATGAAAAACTGTTTTTT; CDR3 protein: CASSLTSGTGNEKLFF
J gene: TRBJ2-2; D gene: -; clone size: few; V gene: TRBV7-2; CDR3 length: 14; CDR3 DNA: TGTGCCCGGGCAGGGGTCGCGAACACCGGGGAGCTGTTTTTT; CDR3 protein: CARAGVANTGELFF
J gene: TRBJ1-6; D gene: -; clone size: -; V gene: TRBV5-1; CDR3 length: 15; CDR3 DNA: TGCGCCAGCAGCCTGCAGCCTGAAGGGCATTCACCCCTCCACTTT; CDR3 protein: CASSLQPEGHSPLHF
J gene: TRBJ1-2; D gene: -; clone size: -; V gene: TRBV5-1; CDR3 length: 15; CDR3 DNA: TGCGCCAGCAGCTTGATTGGACAGTACGGAAATGGCTACACCTTC; CDR3 protein: CASSLIGQYGNGYTF
J gene: TRBJ1-1; D gene: TRBD1; clone size: many; V gene: TRBV12-3/TRBV12-4; CDR3 length: 14; CDR3 DNA: TGTGCCAGCAGTCGGACAGGGGGCAACACTGAAGCTTTCTTT; CDR3 protein: CASSRTGGNTEAFF
J gene: TRBJ2-3; D gene: TRBD2; clone size: many; V gene: TRBV5-1; CDR3 length: 15; CDR3 DNA: TGCGCCAGCAGCTTCAGCGGGAGGGCTACAGATACGCAGTATTTT; CDR3 protein: CASSFSGRATDTQYF
J gene: TRBJ2-5; D gene: -; clone size: many; V gene: TRBV5-5; CDR3 length: 14; CDR3 DNA: TGTGCCAGCACCCCGGAGTGGTACCAAGAGACCCAGTACTTC; CDR3 protein: CASTPEWYQETQYF
J gene: TRBJ2-3; D gene: -; clone size: few; V gene: TRBV4-3; CDR3 length: 14; CDR3 DNA: TGCGCCAGCAGCCAAGATCGACGGGCAGATACGCAGTATTTT; CDR3 protein: CASSQDRRADTQYF
J gene: TRBJ1-5; D gene: -; clone size: -; V gene: TRBV6-1; CDR3 length: 16; CDR3 DNA: TGTGCCAGCAGTCCGACCGCAGGGTTTAGCAATCAGCCCCAGCATTTT; CDR3 protein: CASSPTAGFSNQPQHF
J gene: TRBJ2-5; D gene: -; clone size: -; V gene: TRBV7-8; CDR3 length: 16; CDR3 DNA: TGTGCCAGCAGCTTAACGGGTTGGGGGAACCAAGAGACCCAGTACTTC; CDR3 protein: CASSLTGWGNQETQYF
J gene: TRBJ2-1; D gene: TRBD2; clone size: -; V gene: TRBV4-3; CDR3 length: 15; CDR3 DNA: TGCGCCAGCAGCCCGGGGACTATGACCTACAATGAGCAGTTCTTC; CDR3 protein: CASSPGTMTYNEQFF
J gene: TRBJ2-1; D gene: TRBD1; clone size: -; V gene: TRBV4-1; CDR3 length: 16; CDR3 DNA: TGCGCCAGCAGCCGAACCGGGACAGAAGTGCGCAATGAGCAGTTCTTC; CDR3 protein: CASSRTGTEVRNEQFF
J gene: TRBJ2-1; D gene: -; clone size: few; V gene: TRBV9; CDR3 length: 13; CDR3 DNA: TGTGCCAGCAGCGCAACGGATTTAAATGAGCAGTTCTTC; CDR3 protein: CASSATDLNEQFF
J gene: TRBJ1-1; D gene: -; clone size: few; V gene: TRBV7-9; CDR3 length: 11; CDR3 DNA: TGTGCCGTGCGTGACTACACTGAAGCTTTCTTT; CDR3 protein: CAVRDYTEAFF
J gene: TRBJ2-1; D gene: -; clone size: many; V gene: TRBV7-9; CDR3 length: 13; CDR3 DNA: TGTGCCAGCAGCCTAACCGGATACAATGAGCAGTTCTTC; CDR3 protein: CASSLTGYNEQFF
J gene: TRBJ2-7; D gene: TRBD1; clone size: -; V gene: TRBV18; CDR3 length: 14; CDR3 DNA: TGTGCCAGCTCCCCCCGGGACAGGGAAAACGAGCAGTACTTC; CDR3 protein: CASSPRDRENEQYF
J gene: TRBJ1-2; D gene: -; clone size: many; V gene: TRBV15; CDR3 length: 13; CDR3 DNA: TGTGCCACCAGTGGGATTCTTGGGGATGGCTACACCTTC; CDR3 protein: CATSGILGDGYTF
J gene: TRBJ2-1; D gene: -; clone size: few; V gene: TRBV12-3/TRBV12-4; CDR3 length: 13; CDR3 DNA: TGTGCCAGCACGCCAAGCGGCTACAATGAGCAGTTCTTC; CDR3 protein: CASTPSGYNEQFF
J gene: TRBJ2-1; D gene: TRBD2; clone size: -; V gene: TRBV7-8; CDR3 length: 15; CDR3 DNA: TGTGCCAGCAGCGCCCGGACTAGCAGCTACAATGAGCAGTTCTTC; CDR3 protein: CASSARTSSYNEQFF
J gene: TRBJ1-6; D gene: TRBD1; clone size: few; V gene: TRBV27; CDR3 length: 15; CDR3 DNA: TGTGCCAGCAGTTTAGGGACAGGGGGACGGTCACCCCTCCACTTT; CDR3 protein: CASSLGTGGRSPLHF
J gene: TRBJ2-3; D gene: -; clone size: many; V gene: TRBV7-3; CDR3 length: 15; CDR3 DNA: TGTGCCAGCAGCTTATGGGGCGGGACGGCAGATACGCAGTATTTT; CDR3 protein: CASSLWGGTADTQYF
J gene: TRBJ1-5; D gene: TRBD1; clone size: -; V gene: TRBV4-1; CDR3 length: 15; CDR3 DNA: TGCGCCAGCAGCCAGGGTCCGACAGGGGACCAGCCCCAGCATTTT; CDR3 protein: CASSQGPTGDQPQHF
J gene: TRBJ2-1; D gene: TRBD2; clone size: many; V gene: TRBV19; CDR3 length: 15; CDR3 DNA: TGTGCCAGTAGTTCGATAGCGGGAGGTGGAAATGAGCAGTTCTTC; CDR3 protein: CASSSIAGGGNEQFF
J gene: TRBJ2-2; D gene: -; clone size: few; V gene: TRBV4-3; CDR3 length: 16; CDR3 DNA: TGCGCCAGCAGCAAAAGATCCGGGCCCCAAACCGGGGAGCTGTTTTTT; CDR3 protein: CASSKRSGPQTGELFF
J gene: TRBJ2-1; D gene: -; clone size: few; V gene: TRBV12-3/TRBV12-4; CDR3 length: 15; CDR3 DNA: TGTGCCAGCAGTTTTGGGGCCCATCCCTACAATGAGCAGTTCTTC; CDR3 protein: CASSFGAHPYNEQFF
J gene: TRBJ2-1; D gene: -; clone size: many; V gene: TRBV29-1; CDR3 length: 14; CDR3 DNA: TGCAGCGTTGAGGGGGGCCTAACCTACAATGAGCAGTTCTTC; CDR3 protein: CSVEGGLTYNEQFF
J gene: TRBJ1-1; D gene: TRBD1; clone size: -; V gene: TRBV5-1; CDR3 length: 16; CDR3 DNA: TGCGCCAGCAGCTTGGGGACAGGGGGGCCTCGCACTGAAGCTTTCTTT; CDR3 protein: CASSLGTGGPRTEAFF
J gene: TRBJ2-3; D gene: TRBD2; clone size: few; V gene: TRBV5-1; CDR3 length: 17; CDR3 DNA: TGCGCCAGCAGCCTAGGACTAGCGGGAGGGCCGACAGATACGCAGTATTTT; CDR3 protein: CASSLGLAGGPTDTQYF
J gene: TRBJ1-1; D gene: TRBD1; clone size: -; V gene: TRBV29-1; CDR3 length: 11; CDR3 DNA: TGCAGCGTGAGGACAGGTGGTGAAGCTTTCTTT; CDR3 protein: CSVRTGGEAFF
J gene: TRBJ2-5; D gene: -; clone size: many; V gene: TRBV24-1; CDR3 length: 17; CDR3 DNA: TGTGCCACCAGTGATTACCCGGAGGAGGGAGCCAGGGAGACCCAGTACTTC; CDR3 protein: CATSDYPEEGARETQYF
J gene: TRBJ1-1; D gene: -; clone size: -; V gene: TRBV19; CDR3 length: 16; CDR3 DNA: TGTGCCAGTAGTATCCGGGATACAGGGATAGTTACTGAAGCTTTCTTT; CDR3 protein: CASSIRDTGIVTEAFF
J gene: TRBJ2-7; D gene: -; clone size: many; V gene: TRBV13; CDR3 length: 15; CDR3 DNA: TGTGCCAGCAGCTTAGAAGGCGACAGAGAGTACGAGCAGTACTTC; CDR3 protein: CASSLEGDREYEQYF
J gene: TRBJ1-1; D gene: -; clone size: -; V gene: TRBV18; CDR3 length: 15; CDR3 DNA: TGTGCCAGCTCACCGAGGAGGGACCTTAACACTGAAGCTTTCTTT; CDR3 protein: CASSPRRDLNTEAFF
J gene: TRBJ2-7; D gene: -; clone size: -; V gene: TRBV25-1; CDR3 length: 12; CDR3 DNA: TGTGCCAGCAGTGAAGGTCGGCGCGAGCAGTACTTC; CDR3 protein: CASSEGRREQYF
J gene: TRBJ2-2; D gene: TRBD2; clone size: few; V gene: TRBV3-1; CDR3 length: 17; CDR3 DNA: TGTGCCAGTAGTCTAGGAACTAGCGGGAGGGCTTCCGGGGAGCTGTTTTTT; CDR3 protein: CASSLGTSGRASGELFF